The TCR beta chain under discussion was sequenced for a study of metastatic and nonmetastatic thyroid tumors. TCRdb reanalyzed the PCR reads via MiXCR. The sample consists of 84,000 or so clones, roughly 8.6% of them appearing once. Prior to thyroid surgery, none of the patients had received any treatment. The material sequenced was blood. The TCR originated in a female donor with papillary thyroid cancer or a benign thyroid nodule (not recorded which). Some clones in this sample may be carry-over from other donors' samples.

CDR3 coding DNA: TGCAGTGCTAGAGATCCCGATACAGGGAACACTGAAGCTTTCTTT. It translates to CSARDPDTGNTEAFF. The gene calls are TRBV20-1 and TRBJ1-1; TRBD1 is a possible D gene (5 bases). The CDR3 runs to 15 residues. With 0 bases removed from V and 1 base from J, the gap between germline ends came to 12 bases. From germline, CDR1 is DFQATT and CDR2 SNEGSKA (reference sequence).